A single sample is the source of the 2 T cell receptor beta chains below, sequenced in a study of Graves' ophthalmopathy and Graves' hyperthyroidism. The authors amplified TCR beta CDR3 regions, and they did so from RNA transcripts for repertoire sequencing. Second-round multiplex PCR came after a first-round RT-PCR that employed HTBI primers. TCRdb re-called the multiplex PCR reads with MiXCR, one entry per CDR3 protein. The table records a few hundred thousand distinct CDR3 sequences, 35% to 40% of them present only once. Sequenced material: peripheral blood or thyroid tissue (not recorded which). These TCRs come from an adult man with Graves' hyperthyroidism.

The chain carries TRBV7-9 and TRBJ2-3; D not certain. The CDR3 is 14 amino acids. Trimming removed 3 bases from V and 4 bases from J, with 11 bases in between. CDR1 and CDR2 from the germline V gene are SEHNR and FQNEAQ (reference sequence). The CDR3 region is CASSFTGGADTQYF. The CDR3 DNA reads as TGTGCCAGCAGCTTCACTGGTGGGGCAGATACGCAGTATTTT.

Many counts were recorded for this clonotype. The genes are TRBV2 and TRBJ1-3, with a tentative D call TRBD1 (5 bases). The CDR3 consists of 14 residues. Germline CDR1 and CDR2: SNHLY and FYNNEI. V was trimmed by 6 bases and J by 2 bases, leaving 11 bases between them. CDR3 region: CASRGDSTGNTIYF. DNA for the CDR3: TGTGCCAGCAGAGGCGACAGTACTGGAAACACCATATATTTT.